This TCR beta chain stems from a study of T cell changes during pregnancy in multiple sclerosis. Some clones are missing from TCRdb's copy, which holds only in-frame ones; the method was immunoSEQ multiplex PCR. This table has around 130,000 clones, approximately 93% appearing once. Trimming cost V 2 bases and J 2 bases; bases outside gene matches: 0. There are 14 residues in the CDR3. CDR1 is SGHNT, CDR2 YYREEE, per germline (reference sequence). The chain combines TRBV5-4 with TRBJ1-4, with 7 positions matching TRBD1. This clonotype was obtained from a female donor with multiple sclerosis, enrolled in a pregnancy study. Sequencing used peripheral blood, obtained before pregnancy. The CDR3 is CASSLQGTNEKLFF. CDR3 in DNA: TGTGCCAGCAGCTTACAGGGGACTAATGAAAAACTGTTTTTT.